Only a few counts were recorded for the clone carrying this T cell receptor beta chain. The antigen remains undetermined. CDR1 is SGHAT, CDR2 FQNNGV, per germline. CDR3 length equals 15 residues. V was shortened by 1 base and J by 1 base, with 10 bases between the two germline ends. Then a second PCR, running about 6 to 12 cycles, was carried out with a sample-barcoded 5' primer and a J-beta primer mix. TCRdb called the 5' RACE reads again in MiXCR, with one record for every CDR3 protein. The sample has some 1.1 million distinct CDR3 sequences, under 40% seen once; the top ten hold about an eighth. The source of the sample is a study of blood T cells in healthy people across ages. Study outcomes and limitations: Age showed a roughly linear inverse relationship with TCR beta diversity per million T cells.

Input material: blood. This sequence originates from a man aged 18-30 years in good health. V and J are TRBV11-2 and TRBJ1-1; D unresolved. CDR3 DNA sequence: TGTGCCAGCAGCTTAGGTTTGGGAGGGAACACTGAAGCTTTCTTT. This translates into CASSLGLGGNTEAFF.